Listed below are T cell receptor beta chains from one sample, sequenced in a study of Graves' ophthalmopathy and Graves' hyperthyroidism. TCRdb called the multiplex PCR reads again in MiXCR, with one record for every CDR3 protein. Of approximately 700,000 distinct CDR3 sequences in the sample, 35% to 50% are singletons; the top ten hold around 40%. The material sequenced was peripheral blood. The receptors were sampled from an adult man with Graves' ophthalmopathy. CDR3s include the opening cysteine and the closing phenylalanine or tryptophan. Fields, in order: V gene, J gene, clone size, D gene, CDR3 DNA, CDR3 protein. A D gene is named only where the DNA matches it firmly. Not all rows give a size; the values are once, few, many and, for expanded clones, a class.

TRBV7-3	TRBJ2-5	many	-	TGTGCCAGCAGTCGAGAGGTCGGCGAGACCCAGTACTTC	CASSREVGETQYF
TRBV20-1	TRBJ1-5	-	TRBD1	TGCAGTGCCTCGACAGGGGGTAGTCAGCCCCAGCATTTT	CSASTGGSQPQHF
TRBV29-1	TRBJ1-5	many	TRBD1	TGCAGCGTTGCCCTGGGACAGGGGGTATATCAGCCCCAGCATTTT	CSVALGQGVYQPQHF
TRBV9	TRBJ2-5	-	TRBD2	TGTGCCAACTGGACTAGCGGGGGGACTCACCAAGAGACCCAGTACTTC	CANWTSGGTHQETQYF
TRBV20-1	TRBJ2-5	few	TRBD1	TGCAGTGCTAAACCCGGGACAGGGGCGCAAGAGACCCAGTACTTC	CSAKPGTGAQETQYF
TRBV10-3	TRBJ2-5	once	TRBD2	TGTGCCAGCAGTTGGGGGACTAGCGGGGGGTGGGAGACCCAGTACTTC	CASSWGTSGGWETQYF
TRBV2	TRBJ1-2	-	-	TGTGCCAGCAGGCCGACTGGGGGAGCTCTCGGTGGCTACACCTTC	CASRPTGGALGGYTF
TRBV10-3	TRBJ1-1	many	-	TGTGCCATCAGTGGGTTTAGGGGAGGCACTGAAGCTTTCTTT	CAISGFRGGTEAFF
TRBV2	TRBJ1-2	-	-	TGTACCAGCAGGTCCGGGACTAGCGGGTCGGCTGGCTACACCTTC	CTSRSGTSGSAGYTF
TRBV7-9	TRBJ1-1	few	TRBD1	TGTGCCAGCAGCTTTGGGACAGGAATGACTGAAGCTTTCTTT	CASSFGTGMTEAFF
TRBV7-2	TRBJ2-5	few	-	TGTGCCAGCAGCTCTATTCGACAGGCCCAAGAGACCCAGTACTTC	CASSSIRQAQETQYF
TRBV7-9	TRBJ1-3	many	TRBD1	TGTGCCAGCAGCACCCGACAGGGGAGAAACACCATATATTTT	CASSTRQGRNTIYF
TRBV2	TRBJ1-1	-	-	TGTGCCAGCAGGACTAGCGGGCCCGATGAAGCTTTCTTT	CASRTSGPDEAFF
TRBV2	TRBJ2-5	-	-	TGCGCCGGCAGCCGAGAGGCTAGGGTATTAGAGACCCAGTACTTC	CAGSREARVLETQYF
TRBV5-1	TRBJ1-2	few	-	TGCGCCAGCAGCTTGAATGGACAGTCGAACTATGGCTACACCTTC	CASSLNGQSNYGYTF
TRBV6-5	TRBJ2-7	-	-	TGTGCCAGCAGTTACGGGACACAAACCTACGAGCAGTACTTC	CASSYGTQTYEQYF
TRBV10-2	TRBJ1-5	many	TRBD1	TGCGCCACCGGACAGGGGAATAGCAATCAGCCCCAGCATTTT	CATGQGNSNQPQHF
TRBV29-1	TRBJ2-7	-	-	TGTGCTTGGAGTCGGGGCGGGATAGTCGACGAGCAGTACTTC	CAWSRGGIVDEQYF
TRBV24-1	TRBJ2-7	many	TRBD1	TGTGCCACCAGTGACACAGGGGGAAGGTCCTACGAGCAGTACTTC	CATSDTGGRSYEQYF
TRBV10-3	TRBJ1-5	few	-	TGTGCCATCAGTGAGGGGGGAGCGGGAATCAAGCCCCAGCATTTT	CAISEGGAGIKPQHF
TRBV12-3/TRBV12-4	TRBJ1-1	-	-	TGTGCCAGCAGGTGGACGGACGCGGACACTGAAGCTTTCTTT	CASRWTDADTEAFF
TRBV7-9	TRBJ1-1	few	TRBD1	TGTGCCAGCAGCTTAGGGACAGGGCGGGGGAACACTGAAGCTTTCTTT	CASSLGTGRGNTEAFF
TRBV7-9	TRBJ2-7	few	TRBD1	TGTGCCAGCAGCCAAGTGACAGGGGCTGGCAACGAGCAGTACTTC	CASSQVTGAGNEQYF
TRBV2	TRBJ1-2	-	TRBD1	TGTGCCAGCAGCCAATCCGGACAGGGCCCTGCGGGCTACACCTTC	CASSQSGQGPAGYTF
TRBV19	TRBJ1-5	many	TRBD1	TGTGCCAGTAGCAAGGGACAGGGTGCTGGACAGCCCCAGCATTTT	CASSKGQGAGQPQHF
TRBV7-2	TRBJ2-5	few	TRBD2	TGTGCCAGCAGCCCAACCGGGACTAGCGGGGGGTTCCAAGAGACCCAGTACTTC	CASSPTGTSGGFQETQYF
TRBV12-3/TRBV12-4	TRBJ1-6	-	-	TGTGCCAGCAGTTTATCGAAAGGGGCGAAATCCTCGCCCCTCCACTTT	CASSLSKGAKSSPLHF
TRBV7-8	TRBJ1-2	many	-	TGTGCCAGCAGCCCGTTTGGGGCAAAGTCCTATGGCTACACCTTC	CASSPFGAKSYGYTF
TRBV29-1	TRBJ1-4	-	-	TGCAGCGTTGAAGTGACAGGCCTGGGGTATGAAAAACTGTTTTTT	CSVEVTGLGYEKLFF
TRBV7-2	TRBJ2-7	-	-	TGTGCCAGCAGCCCTGGGCGGAGGACCCTCTACGAGCAGTACTTC	CASSPGRRTLYEQYF
TRBV25-1	TRBJ2-7	-	TRBD2	TGTGCCAGCAGTTACTCGGCTAGCGGCAAGGGGGAGCAGTACTTC	CASSYSASGKGEQYF
TRBV29-1	TRBJ1-4	once	TRBD1	TGCAGCGTTTGGACAGGGGACAATGATGCAACTAATGAAAAACTGTTTTTT	CSVWTGDNDATNEKLFF
TRBV5-8	TRBJ2-7	-	-	TGTGCCAGCAGCCTTCGTGCAGATTCCTACGAGCAGTACTTC	CASSLRADSYEQYF
TRBV10-3	TRBJ1-2	few	-	TGTGCCAGCAGCTGGACAAGCTATGGCTACACCTTC	CASSWTSYGYTF
TRBV20-1	TRBJ2-5	-	-	TGCAGTGCTAGAGCGGGCGGCTTATCAGAGACCCAGTACTTC	CSARAGGLSETQYF
TRBV11-2	TRBJ2-5	-	-	TGTGCCAGCAGCCTCAGACAGAAAACCATTGACCAAGAGACCCAGTACTTC	CASSLRQKTIDQETQYF
TRBV29-1	TRBJ1-2	-	TRBD1	TGCAGCGTGTCCCGGGACAGGGGGGTACGTGGCTACACCTTC	CSVSRDRGVRGYTF
TRBV15	TRBJ1-2	once	-	TGTGCCACCAGCAGAGGGACAGTCGGCTGTGGCTACACCTTC	CATSRGTVGCGYTF
TRBV20-1	TRBJ2-7	few	-	TGCAGTGCTAGAGACAGGGTCGGGGACGAGCAGTACTTC	CSARDRVGDEQYF
TRBV4-1	TRBJ1-1	few	-	TGCGCCAGCGTCAAGGGGTTGGAAAACACTGAAGCTTTCTTT	CASVKGLENTEAFF
TRBV12-3/TRBV12-4	TRBJ1-2	many	-	TGTGCCAGCACCGACAGCATCTATGGCTACACCTTC	CASTDSIYGYTF
TRBV7-9	TRBJ2-7	few	-	TGTGCCAGCAGTGGACAGTACTACGAGCAGTACTTC	CASSGQYYEQYF
TRBV5-6	TRBJ1-3	-	-	TGTGCCAGCAGCGATGGACCTTCGCGGAGAGGAAACACCATATATTTT	CASSDGPSRRGNTIYF
TRBV19	TRBJ2-5	-	TRBD1	TGTGCCAGTAGTCGCGACAGGGCTCTCCCCGAGACCCAGTACTTC	CASSRDRALPETQYF
TRBV7-9	TRBJ2-2	few	-	TGTGCCAGCAAGGGACTCAAGGATGGAAGCATCGGGGAGCTGTTTTTT	CASKGLKDGSIGELFF
TRBV6-2/TRBV6-3	TRBJ2-7	-	TRBD1	TGTGCCAGCAGTCCCTCGACAGGGAACTACGAGCAGTACTTC	CASSPSTGNYEQYF
TRBV7-2	TRBJ1-1	many	-	TGTGCCAGCAGGGCCGCAGCCGGGAACACTGAAGCTTTCTTT	CASRAAAGNTEAFF
TRBV28	TRBJ1-5	-	-	TGTGCCAGCAGGAGGGTTCCGCCCCAGCATTTT	CASRRVPPQHF
TRBV2	TRBJ2-7	many	TRBD2	TGTGCCAGCAGTCCCGGACTAGCGGGGGCCTACTACGAGCAGTACTTC	CASSPGLAGAYYEQYF
TRBV10-3	TRBJ1-2	-	-	TGTGCCATCAGTGCAAAACAGGGTGCGATCTATGGCTACACCTTC	CAISAKQGAIYGYTF